This TCR beta chain was profiled in a study of PD-L1 blockade in urothelial cancer. Germline CDR1 and CDR2: SGHRS and YFSETQ. The length of the CDR3 is 13 residues. The germline V and J ends were trimmed by 2 bases and 4 bases, with 9 bases remaining between them. The repertoire was sequenced with immunoSEQ multiplex PCR; TCRdb's copy has only in-frame clones and lacks some. The table lists roughly 56,000 clones, 82% of them singletons, with 4% to 5.5% in the top ten. Every patient provided from 1 to 8 samples, collected pretreatment and on-treatment. The clonotype comes from a man in his 70s with urothelial cancer. The chain links TRBV5-1 to TRBJ1-2, with D possibly TRBD1 on 5 matching bases. Sequenced here: PBMCs, sampled around atezolizumab (anti-PD-L1) treatment. The CDR3 sequence is CASSFQGLYGYTF. As DNA, the CDR3 is TGCGCCAGCAGCTTTCAGGGACTCTATGGCTACACCTTC.